This T cell receptor (beta chain) was found in a study of blood T cell repertoires in COVID-19. Overall study: The United States, Italy and Spain provided the acute and convalescent COVID-19 samples.

V was shortened by 5 bases and J by 0 bases, with 13 bases between the two germline ends. Germline V gives CDR1 SEHNR, CDR2 FQNEAQ (reference sequence). The CDR3 length is 15 residues. Sequencing used immunoSEQ multiplex PCR; TCRdb keeps in-frame clones, though not all of them. This table has roughly 180,000 clones, around 88% appearing once. The TCR comes from a woman under 40 with acute or convalescent COVID-19. Source material: peripheral blood. This chain uses TRBV7-9 with TRBJ1-1; D perhaps matches TRBD1 (5 bases). In DNA, the CDR3 is TGTGCCAGCAGCCGACGGGGGAGTTTGAACACTGAAGCTTTCTTT. This gives the protein CASSRRGSLNTEAFF.